These 2 T cell receptor beta chains were all obtained from the same sample, sequenced in a study of T cell changes during pregnancy in multiple sclerosis. The method was immunoSEQ multiplex PCR; TCRdb's version includes in-frame clones alone and lacks a portion of them. Of approximately 50,000 clones in the sample, more than 85% were seen once. The sequencing here drew on CD4+ T cells from peripheral blood mononuclear cells, taken after pregnancy. These receptors all stem from a female donor with multiple sclerosis, enrolled in a pregnancy study.

This clone has only one observation. This chain joins TRBV5-1 and TRBJ1-1; 9 bases map to TRBD1. Unmatched junction bases numbered 4, after V lost 4 bases and J lost 6 bases. This CDR3 contains 13 residues. CDR1 is SGHRS, CDR2 YFSETQ, per germline. The CDR3 spells CASSIQGASEAFF. The CDR3, as DNA: TGCGCCAGCAGCATACAGGGGGCTTCTGAAGCTTTCTTT.

The gene calls are TRBV5-1 and TRBJ1-1; D ambiguous. The CDR3 covers 15 residues. Trimming left V 0 bases short and J 4 bases short, with 13 bases between. CDR1 is SGHRS, CDR2 YFSETQ, per germline. The CDR3 DNA is TGCGCCAGCAGCTTGGTTCGGGGTAGTTCCACTGAAGCTTTCTTT. Protein: CASSLVRGSSTEAFF. Supplemented by reference TRBV5-1 and TRBJ1-1, the full variable domain reads KAGVTQTPRYLIKTRGQQVTLSCSPISGHRSVSWYQQTPGQGLQFLFEYFSETQRNKGNFPGRFSGRQFSNSRSEMNVSTLELGDSALYLCASSLVRGSSTEAFFGQGTRLTVV.